Here is one T cell receptor beta chain with its context. Its antigen remains unidentified. The sample comes from a study of CD8 T cell repertoires and HIV-1 epitope variants. About the research overall: Epitopes were three Gag families plus Nef HW9 and YT9. Study-level points and caveats: No clonotypes responded to the TAALDMSHF plasma variant; about five recognized KF9, one HW9.

V was shortened by 0 bases and J by 4 bases, with 7 bases between the two germline ends. The CDR3 is 14 amino acids. The germline V gene encodes CDR1 SGHRS and CDR2 YFSETQ. Assay: immunoSEQ multiplex PCR; the TCRdb copy retains only in-frame clones and omits some. Here the sample spans over 90,000 clones, 60% to 80% being singletons. The chain recombines TRBV5-1 with TRBJ1-4; D unresolved. This receptor was obtained from a male donor with HIV. Sample: uncultured baseline CD8+ T cells from peripheral blood mononuclear cells (PBMCs). This chain's CDR3 is CASSLDFYNEKLFF. The CDR3 DNA sequence: TGCGCCAGCAGCTTGGATTTCTATAATGAAAAACTGTTTTTT.